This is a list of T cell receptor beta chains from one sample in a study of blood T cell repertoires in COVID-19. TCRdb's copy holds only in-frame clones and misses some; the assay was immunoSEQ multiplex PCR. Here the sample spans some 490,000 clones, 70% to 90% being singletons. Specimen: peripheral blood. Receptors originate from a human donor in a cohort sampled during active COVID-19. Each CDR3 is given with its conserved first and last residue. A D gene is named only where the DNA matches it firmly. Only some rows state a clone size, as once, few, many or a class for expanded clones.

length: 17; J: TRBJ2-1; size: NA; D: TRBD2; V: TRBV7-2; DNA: TGTGCCAGCAGCTTAGCCGGGACTAGCGGGCGATACAATGAGCAGTTCTTC; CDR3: CASSLAGTSGRYNEQFF
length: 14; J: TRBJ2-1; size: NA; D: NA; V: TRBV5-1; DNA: TGCGCCAGCAGCGAGGGTCAGGGGACCGATGAGCAGTTCTTC; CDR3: CASSEGQGTDEQFF
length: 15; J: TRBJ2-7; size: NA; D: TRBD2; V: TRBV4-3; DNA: TGCGCCAGCAGCCAAGGTATAGCGGGAGAGGGCGAGCAGTACTTC; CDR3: CASSQGIAGEGEQYF
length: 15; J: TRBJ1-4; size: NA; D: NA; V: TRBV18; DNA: TGTGCCAGCTCACCAGTGGCAGTCGGGAGTGAAAAACTGTTTTTT; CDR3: CASSPVAVGSEKLFF
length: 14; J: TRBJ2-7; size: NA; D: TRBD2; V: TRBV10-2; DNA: TGCGCCAGCAGTGAGTCGGGACTAGCAACCGAGCAGTACTTC; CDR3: CASSESGLATEQYF
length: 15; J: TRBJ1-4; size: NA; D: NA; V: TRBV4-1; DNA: TGCGCCAGCAGCGACAGTTTTGCAACTAATGAAAAACTGTTTTTT; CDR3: CASSDSFATNEKLFF
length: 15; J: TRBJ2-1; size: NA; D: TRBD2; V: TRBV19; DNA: TGTGCCAGTAGTACTAGCGGGAGGGGACGCAATGAGCAGTTCTTC; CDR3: CASSTSGRGRNEQFF
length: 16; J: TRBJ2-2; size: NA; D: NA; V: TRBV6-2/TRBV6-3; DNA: TGTGCCAGCAGTTCGACGCCAGCGGACCTGGCCGGGGAGCTGTTTTTT; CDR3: CASSSTPADLAGELFF
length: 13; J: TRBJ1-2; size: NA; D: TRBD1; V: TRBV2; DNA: TGTGCCAGCACCGGGACAGAGAACTATGGCTACACCTTC; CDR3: CASTGTENYGYTF
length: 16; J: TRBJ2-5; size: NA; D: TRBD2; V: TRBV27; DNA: TGTGCCAGCAGCCCGCAGGCTAGCGGGAGTGTAAAGACCCAGTACTTC; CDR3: CASSPQASGSVKTQYF
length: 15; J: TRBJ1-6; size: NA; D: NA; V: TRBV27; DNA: TGTGCCAGCAGTTTTGAACGGGTGTACAATTCACCCCTCCACTTT; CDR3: CASSFERVYNSPLHF
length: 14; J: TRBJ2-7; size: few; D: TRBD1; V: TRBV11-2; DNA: TGTGCCAGCACCGTAACAGGGGGCCCCTACGAGCAGTACTTC; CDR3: CASTVTGGPYEQYF
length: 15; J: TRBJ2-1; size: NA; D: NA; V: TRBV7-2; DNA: TGTGCCAGCAGCTCCACCCAGCGGTCCTACAATGAGCAGTTCTTC; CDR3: CASSSTQRSYNEQFF
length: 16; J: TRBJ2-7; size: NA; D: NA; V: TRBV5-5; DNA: TGTGCCAGCAGCTTGAGCCCCGGCTCGAGGGAATACGAGCAGTACTTC; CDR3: CASSLSPGSREYEQYF
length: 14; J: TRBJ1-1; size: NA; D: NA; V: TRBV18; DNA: TGTGCCAGCTCACCACCGGTGGCAGTCACTGAAGCTTTCTTT; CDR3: CASSPPVAVTEAFF
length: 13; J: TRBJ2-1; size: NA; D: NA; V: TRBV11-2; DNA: TGTGCCAGCAGCTTAGAGACTTTCAATGAGCAGTTCTTC; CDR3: CASSLETFNEQFF
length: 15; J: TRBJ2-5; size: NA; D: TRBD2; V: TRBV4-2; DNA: TGTGCCAGCAGCCAAGGACTAGCGGGAGTAGAGACCCAGTACTTC; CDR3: CASSQGLAGVETQYF
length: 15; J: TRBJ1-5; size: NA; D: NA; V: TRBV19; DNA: TGTGCCAGTAGTGAGGCATTGGAAGACAATCAGCCCCAGCATTTT; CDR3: CASSEALEDNQPQHF
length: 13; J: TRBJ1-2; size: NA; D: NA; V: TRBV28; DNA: TGTGCCAGCAGTCTACTTGGTTCGAATGGCTACACCTTC; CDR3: CASSLLGSNGYTF